A selection of T cell receptor beta chains follows, all from one sample in a study of blood T cells in healthy people across ages. TCRdb reprocessed the 5' RACE reads with MiXCR, giving one entry per CDR3 protein. The profile shows some 730,000 distinct CDR3 sequences, about a fifth of them singletons. Material: blood. These receptors came from a man between 65 and 85 years old in good health. The CDR3 runs from the conserved cysteine through the conserved F or W. A D gene is named only where the DNA matches it firmly. Clone size appears in some rows only: once, few, many, or a class for an expanded clone.

J	D	V	size	CDR3	DNA
TRBJ2-3	-	TRBV6-2/TRBV6-3	-	CASSYLGIRTDTQYF	TGTGCCAGCAGTTACTTGGGAATTCGCACAGATACGCAGTATTTT
TRBJ1-1	-	TRBV12-3/TRBV12-4	few	CASSRGTGGWTEAFF	TGTGCCAGCAGTCGGGGGACGGGCGGGTGGACTGAAGCTTTCTTT
TRBJ2-5	TRBD2	TRBV3-1	-	CASSHSGEAIETQYF	TGTGCCAGCAGCCATAGCGGGGAAGCTATAGAGACCCAGTACTTC
TRBJ2-3	TRBD2	TRBV10-3	-	CAISESRLAGEDTQYF	TGTGCCATCAGTGAGTCGAGGCTAGCGGGAGAAGATACGCAGTATTTT
TRBJ2-3	-	TRBV5-1	-	CASSPRREIGDTQYF	TGCGCCAGCAGCCCCCGGCGGGAAATTGGGGATACGCAGTATTTT
TRBJ2-1	TRBD2	TRBV7-2	many	CASRLAGSYNEQFF	TGTGCCAGCAGACTAGCGGGCTCCTACAATGAGCAGTTCTTC
TRBJ1-1	-	TRBV4-1	-	CASSQEDLWGTEAFF	TGCGCCAGCAGCCAAGAGGACCTTTGGGGCACTGAAGCTTTCTTT
TRBJ2-7	-	TRBV5-1	-	CASSLAPVGEQYF	TGCGCCAGCAGCTTGGCCCCAGTAGGCGAGCAGTACTTC
TRBJ2-3	TRBD2	TRBV24-1	few	CATSDLGLAGGTDTQYF	TGTGCCACCAGTGATTTGGGGCTAGCGGGGGGCACAGATACGCAGTATTTT
TRBJ2-7	-	TRBV10-3	-	CATCRGQGNDEQYF	TGTGCCACATGCCGGGGTCAGGGTAATGACGAGCAGTACTTC
TRBJ2-3	TRBD1	TRBV20-1	-	CSAKPRQRQGGTDTQYF	TGCAGTGCTAAACCACGCCAAAGACAGGGGGGAACAGATACGCAGTATTTT
TRBJ2-2	-	TRBV18	few	CASSPILTGELFF	TGTGCCAGCTCACCTATCCTCACCGGGGAGCTGTTTTTT
TRBJ1-5	-	TRBV20-1	-	CSARLGVVGNQPQHF	TGCAGTGCTAGATTAGGGGTAGTTGGCAATCAGCCCCAGCATTTT
TRBJ1-4	-	TRBV28	-	CASKTTNEKLFF	TGTGCCAGCAAAACAACTAATGAAAAACTGTTTTTT
TRBJ1-2	-	TRBV5-1	few	CASSMGTGTSNYGYTF	TGCGCCAGCAGCATGGGAACCGGGACAAGTAACTATGGCTACACCTTC
TRBJ2-7	TRBD2	TRBV20-1	few	CSARGLAGRRDEQYF	TGCAGTGCTAGGGGACTAGCGGGGCGTCGGGACGAGCAGTACTTC
TRBJ2-7	TRBD2	TRBV7-2	-	CASTLTSGVPSYEQYF	TGTGCCAGCACCTTAACTAGCGGGGTTCCTTCCTACGAGCAGTACTTC
TRBJ2-3	-	TRBV29-1	-	CSVGWSTQYF	TGCAGCGTTGGATGGAGTACGCAGTATTTT